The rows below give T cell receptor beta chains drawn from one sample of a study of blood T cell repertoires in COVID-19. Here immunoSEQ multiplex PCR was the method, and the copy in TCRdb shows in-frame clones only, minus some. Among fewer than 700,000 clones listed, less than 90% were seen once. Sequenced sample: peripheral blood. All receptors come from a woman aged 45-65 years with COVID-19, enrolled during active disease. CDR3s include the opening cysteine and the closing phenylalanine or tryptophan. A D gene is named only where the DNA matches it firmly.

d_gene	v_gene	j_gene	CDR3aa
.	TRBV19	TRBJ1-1	CASSIWGAEAFF
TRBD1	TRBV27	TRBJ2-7	CASSLSGTAAYEQYF
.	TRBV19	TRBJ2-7	CASSIGQGGFEQYF
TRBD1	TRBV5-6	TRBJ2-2	CASSQTGGSGELFF
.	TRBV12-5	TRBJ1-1	CASGTSYRDPDTEAFF
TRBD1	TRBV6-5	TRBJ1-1	CASSRGRGTEAFF
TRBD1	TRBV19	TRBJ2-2	CASSTRGTGGTGELFF
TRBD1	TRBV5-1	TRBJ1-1	CASSLVTRTGGLTNTEAFF
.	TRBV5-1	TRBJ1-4	CASSLDVGKLFF
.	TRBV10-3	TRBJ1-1	CAISESRSKAFF
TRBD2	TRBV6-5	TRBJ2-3	CASTFGTSGTDTQYF
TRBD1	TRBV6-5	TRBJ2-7	CASRPQQGDEQYF
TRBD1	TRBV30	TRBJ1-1	CAWSFTGGTEAFF
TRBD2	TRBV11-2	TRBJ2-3	CASSQGLAGAHDTQYF
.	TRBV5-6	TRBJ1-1	CASSLDLGGGFHTEAFF
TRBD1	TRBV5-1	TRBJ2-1	CASSPTGTNEQFF
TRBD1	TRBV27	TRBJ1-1	CASSLTHTGDAFF
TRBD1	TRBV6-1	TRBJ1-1	CASSEDRVNTEAFF
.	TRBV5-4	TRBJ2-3	CASSWKGAPDTQYF
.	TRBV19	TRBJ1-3	CASRRGSSGNTIYF
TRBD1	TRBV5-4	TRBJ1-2	CASSLGGTVSNYGYTF
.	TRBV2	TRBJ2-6	CASSDMAVEFSGANVLTF
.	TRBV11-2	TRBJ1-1	CASSSEGRMNTEAFF
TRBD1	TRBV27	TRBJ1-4	CATHPAGGGFNEKLFF
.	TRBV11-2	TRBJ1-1	CASSLRGANTEAFF
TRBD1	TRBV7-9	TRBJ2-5	CASRDGTGTLRETQYF
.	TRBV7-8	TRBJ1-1	CASSLGPTLNTEAFF
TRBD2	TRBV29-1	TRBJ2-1	CSVGSSGGTYNEQFF
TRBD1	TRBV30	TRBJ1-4	CARGGGGEKLFF
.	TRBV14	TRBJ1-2	CASSQDFATEIYGYTF
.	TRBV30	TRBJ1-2	CACQPTAEGYTF
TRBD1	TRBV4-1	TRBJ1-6	CASSWTGDNSPLHF
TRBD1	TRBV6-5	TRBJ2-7	CASSYSTGTGYEQYF
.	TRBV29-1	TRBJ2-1	CSVGRLIDNEQFF
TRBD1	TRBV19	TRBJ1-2	CASRADRGNYGYTF
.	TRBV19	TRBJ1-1	CASSMAVGSGTEAFF
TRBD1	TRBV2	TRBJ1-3	CASSWGQGISSSGNTIYF
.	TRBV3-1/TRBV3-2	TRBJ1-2	CASSQDSSGARGYTF
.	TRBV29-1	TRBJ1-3	CSASGRGNTIYF
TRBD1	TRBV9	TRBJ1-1	CASSRTGGGTEAFF
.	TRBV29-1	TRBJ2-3	CSVVRGKGTDTQYF